Following are 16 T cell receptor beta chains from one sample sequenced in a study of T cell repertoires in cytomegalovirus infection. Their recognized antigens are unknown. MiXCR, applied by TCRdb to the reads, yields one record per CDR3 protein. The sample holds approximately 50,000 distinct CDR3 sequences, about 18% seen once. The specimen comprised CD8+ T cells from cultured PBMCs, sampled from culture after CMV antigen stimulation. These receptors all stem from a human donor in good health (CMV status not recorded). Some clones in this sample may be carry-over from other donors' samples.

This clonotype showed up just a few times. This chain links TRBV5-1 with TRBJ2-2, with 8 bases aligning to TRBD1. J was trimmed by 5 bases and V by 4 bases; bases with no gene match: 7. This CDR3 is 15 amino acids long. CDR1 is SGHRS, CDR2 YFSETQ, per germline. As DNA, the CDR3 is TGCGCCAGCAGCACCGGACAGGGACGGACCGGGGAGCTGTTTTTT. This sequence encodes CASSTGQGRTGELFF.

CDR3 sequence: CASSSGSSTGELFF. DNA of the CDR3: TGTGCCAGCAGTTCCGGGTCGAGCACCGGGGAGCTGTTTTTT. V is TRBV6-2 or TRBV6-3 and J is TRBJ2-2, with D uncertain. The CDR3 has 14 residues. Trimming pared 4 bases from V and 4 bases from J, leaving 10 bases between. Per germline, CDR1 MNHEY and CDR2 SVGEGT.

The chain couples TRBV4-3 to TRBJ1-1, with D unclear. The V and J ends lost 0 bases and 5 bases respectively, with 13 bases between them. In germline, CDR1 is LGHNA, CDR2 YSLEER. The CDR3 has 15 residues. The CDR3 here is CASSQEWVSWTEAFF. The DNA of the CDR3 is TGCGCCAGCAGCCAAGAATGGGTGAGTTGGACTGAAGCTTTCTTT.

This chain's CDR3 is CASSTDVLSGANVLTF. CDR3 nucleotides: TGTGCCAGTAGTACGGACGTGTTATCTGGGGCCAACGTCCTGACTTTC. This sequence joins TRBV19 and TRBJ2-6; D call uncertain. CDR1 is LNHDA, CDR2 SQIVND, per germline (reference sequence). The CDR3 has 16 amino acids. V was clipped by 4 bases and J by 1 base, with 11 bases between them.

This chain links TRBV27 with TRBJ2-1; the D gene is possibly TRBD1 (5 bases). The V gene lost 5 bases and the J gene lost 9 bases, with 17 bases spanning the gap. The CDR3 length is 14 residues. The germline CDR1 and CDR2 sequences are MNHEY and SMNVEV (reference sequence). The DNA of the CDR3 is TGTGCCAGCAGTACGACCACGCTAGGGGTTGAGCAGTTCTTC. Its translation: CASSTTTLGVEQFF.

This clonotype came up many times. The chain links TRBV7-2 to TRBJ1-3; D might be TRBD1 (5 bases). Per the germline V gene, CDR1 is SGHTA and CDR2 is FQGNSA. V dropped 2 bases and J dropped 2 bases, with 13 bases sitting between them. The CDR3 contains 16 residues. CDR3 residues: CASSLNAGRTGNTIYF. In DNA form, the CDR3 reads TGTGCCAGCAGCTTAAATGCAGGGAGAACTGGAAACACCATATATTTT.

This chain links TRBV27 with TRBJ1-3; D may be TRBD1 (5 bases). From germline, CDR1 is MNHEY and CDR2 SMNVEV (reference sequence). This CDR3 has 16 residues. Trimming removed 1 base from V and 2 bases from J, with 12 bases in between. This chain's CDR3 is CASSLFAGKPGNTIYF. Written as DNA, the CDR3 is TGTGCCAGCAGTTTATTCGCAGGGAAGCCTGGAAACACCATATATTTT.

V is TRBV6-1 and J is TRBJ1-2, with D hard to call. This CDR3 region has 14 residues. CDR1 MNHNS and CDR2 SASEGT come from the germline V gene. V was shortened by 0 bases and J by 4 bases, with 9 bases between the two germline ends. This chain's CDR3 is CASSEAKGLYGYTF. The DNA of the CDR3 is TGTGCCAGCAGTGAAGCGAAAGGGCTCTATGGCTACACCTTC.

The gene calls are TRBV12-3 or TRBV12-4 and TRBJ2-1; D is perhaps TRBD1 or TRBD2 (5 bases each). The CDR3 runs to 14 residues. V was cut by 0 bases and J by 7 bases, with 10 bases left in between. The CDR3 is CASSLAWDLNEQFF. As DNA, the CDR3 is TGTGCCAGCAGTTTAGCCTGGGACCTGAATGAGCAGTTCTTC.

The sample holds a few counts of this clonotype. The chain links TRBV10-2 to TRBJ1-2; the match to TRBD1 covers 11 bases. V was pared by 5 bases and J by 4 bases, with 6 bases of the junction left unmatched. The CDR3 length is 15 residues. Germline V gene data show CDR1 as WSHSY and CDR2 as SAAADI. CDR3 amino acids: CASSPGTGGSYGYTF. The DNA for the CDR3 is TGCGCCAGCAGTCCTGGGACAGGGGGAAGCTATGGCTACACCTTC.

This clonotype was found many times. V and J are TRBV28 and TRBJ1-1; D is perhaps TRBD1 (6 bases). The CDR3 has 14 amino acids. V shed 6 bases and J shed 0 bases, with 11 bases lying between them. The germline CDR1 and CDR2 sequences are MDHEN and SYDVKM. The CDR3 region is CASSADSMNTEAFF. CDR3 bases: TGTGCCAGCAGCGCGGACAGCATGAACACTGAAGCTTTCTTT.

The rearrangement links TRBV2 to TRBJ2-3; D unresolved. V dropped 9 bases and J dropped 12 bases, with 13 bases sitting between them. Germline values: CDR1 SNHLY, CDR2 FYNNEI. This CDR3 spans 10 amino acids. CDR3 region: CASTQLSQYF. The CDR3 coding sequence is TGTGCCAGTACCCAGTTATCACAGTATTTT.

This sequence joins TRBV9 and TRBJ1-1, with a possible D match to TRBD1 (5 bases). The CDR3 runs to 13 residues. Per germline, CDR1 SGDLS and CDR2 YYNGEE. Trimming cost V 2 bases and J 7 bases, with 12 bases left between them. The CDR3 sequence: CASSVQGVSEAFF. The DNA of the CDR3 is TGTGCCAGCAGCGTCCAGGGAGTGAGTGAAGCTTTCTTT.

The chain carries TRBV27 and TRBJ1-2, with 7 bases identical to TRBD1. This CDR3 has 14 amino acids. J lost 4 bases, V lost 6 bases, and 8 bases had no gene match. CDR1 is MNHEY and CDR2 is SMNVEV in the germline V gene (reference sequence). The CDR3 spells CASRPRGGPYGYTF. The CDR3 coding sequence is TGTGCCAGCAGGCCCCGAGGGGGCCCCTATGGCTACACCTTC.

The genes are TRBV7-2 and TRBJ2-1; D tentatively fits TRBD1 or TRBD2 (5 bases each). The CDR3 is made up of 12 amino acids. The ends were cut back, 5 bases at V and 10 bases at J, with 12 bases in the middle. CDR1 is SGHTA, CDR2 FQGNSA, per germline. The CDR3 reads CASSEGRVEQFF. CDR3 bases: TGTGCCAGCAGCGAGGGACGAGTCGAGCAGTTCTTC.

This clonotype came up many times. The chain employs TRBV7-8 and TRBJ2-3; D is possibly TRBD2 (6 bases). Germline V gives CDR1 SGHVS, CDR2 FQNEAQ. The CDR3 has 17 amino acids. Trimming took off 4 bases at V and 0 bases at J, with 17 bases between the two ends. The CDR3 spells CASSWPLEGPSTDTQYF. The CDR3 DNA follows: TGTGCCAGCAGCTGGCCTTTGGAGGGCCCTAGCACAGATACGCAGTATTTT.